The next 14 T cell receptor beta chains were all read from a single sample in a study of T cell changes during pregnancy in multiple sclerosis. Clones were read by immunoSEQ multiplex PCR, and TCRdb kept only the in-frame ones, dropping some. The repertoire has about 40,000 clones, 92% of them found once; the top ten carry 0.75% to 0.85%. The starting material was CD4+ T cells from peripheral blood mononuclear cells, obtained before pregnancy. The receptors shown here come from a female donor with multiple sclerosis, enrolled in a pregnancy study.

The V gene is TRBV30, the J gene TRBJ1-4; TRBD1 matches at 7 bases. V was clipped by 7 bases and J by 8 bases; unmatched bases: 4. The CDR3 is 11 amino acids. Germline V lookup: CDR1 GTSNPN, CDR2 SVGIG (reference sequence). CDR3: CASTGREKLFF. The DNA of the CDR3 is TGTGCCTCGACAGGGAGGGAAAAACTGTTTTTT.

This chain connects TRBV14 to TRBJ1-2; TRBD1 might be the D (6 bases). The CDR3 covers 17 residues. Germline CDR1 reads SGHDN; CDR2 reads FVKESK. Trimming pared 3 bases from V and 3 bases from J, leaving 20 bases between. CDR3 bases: TGTGCCAGCAGCCAGTTCCGGTTGGGCAGGGGAGACTATGGCTACACCTTC. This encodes CASSQFRLGRGDYGYTF.

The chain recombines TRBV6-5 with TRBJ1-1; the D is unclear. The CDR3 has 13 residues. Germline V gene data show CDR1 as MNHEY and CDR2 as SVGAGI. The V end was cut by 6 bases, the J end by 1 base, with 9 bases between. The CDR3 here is CASRREWNTEAFF. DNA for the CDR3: TGTGCCAGCAGGAGAGAGTGGAACACTGAAGCTTTCTTT.

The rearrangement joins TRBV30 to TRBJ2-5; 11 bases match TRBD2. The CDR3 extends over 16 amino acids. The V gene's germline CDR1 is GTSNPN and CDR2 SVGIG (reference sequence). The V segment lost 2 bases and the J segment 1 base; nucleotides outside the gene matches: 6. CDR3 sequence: CAWSPLTSGTQETQYF. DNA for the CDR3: TGTGCCTGGAGTCCGCTGACTAGCGGGACCCAAGAGACCCAGTACTTC. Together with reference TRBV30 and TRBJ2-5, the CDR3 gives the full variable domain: SQTIHQWPATLVQPVGSPLSLECTVEGTSNPNLYWYRQAAGRGLQLLFYSVGIGQISSEVPQNLSASRPQDRQFILSSKKLLLSDSGFYLCAWSPLTSGTQETQYFGPGTRLLVL.

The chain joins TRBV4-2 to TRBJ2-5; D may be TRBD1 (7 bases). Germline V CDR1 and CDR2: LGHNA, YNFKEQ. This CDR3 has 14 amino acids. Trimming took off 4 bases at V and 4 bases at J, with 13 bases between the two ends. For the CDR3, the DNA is TGTGCCAGCAGCCTACGACAGGGAGGAGAGACCCAGTACTTC. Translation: CASSLRQGGETQYF.

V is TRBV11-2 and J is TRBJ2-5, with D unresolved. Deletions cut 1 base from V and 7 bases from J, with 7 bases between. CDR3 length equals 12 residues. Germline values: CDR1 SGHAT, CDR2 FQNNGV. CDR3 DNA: TGTGCCAGCAGCTTAGGCTCGAGGACCCAGTACTTC. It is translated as CASSLGSRTQYF.

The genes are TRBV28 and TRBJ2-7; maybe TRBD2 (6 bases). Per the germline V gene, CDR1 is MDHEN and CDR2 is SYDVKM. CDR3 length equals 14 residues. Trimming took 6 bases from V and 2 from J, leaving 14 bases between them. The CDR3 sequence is CASSVTGLPYEQYF. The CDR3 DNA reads TGTGCCAGCAGCGTCACGGGACTTCCCTACGAGCAGTACTTC.

The CDR3: CASSQEVRQSSYNEQFF. CDR3 nucleotides: TGCGCCAGCAGCCAAGAAGTCCGACAAAGCTCCTACAATGAGCAGTTCTTC. The gene calls are TRBV4-1 and TRBJ2-1; no reliable D call. Per germline, CDR1 MGHRA and CDR2 YSYEKL. CDR3 length: 17 amino acids. V was clipped by 0 bases and J by 0 bases, with 12 bases between them.

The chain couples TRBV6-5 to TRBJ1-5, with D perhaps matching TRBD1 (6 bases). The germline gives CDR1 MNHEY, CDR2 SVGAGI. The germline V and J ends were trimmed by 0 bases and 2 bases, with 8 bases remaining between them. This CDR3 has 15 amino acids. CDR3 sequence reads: CASSYSGAGNQPQHF. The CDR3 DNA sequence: TGTGCCAGCAGTTACTCGGGGGCCGGCAATCAGCCCCAGCATTTT.

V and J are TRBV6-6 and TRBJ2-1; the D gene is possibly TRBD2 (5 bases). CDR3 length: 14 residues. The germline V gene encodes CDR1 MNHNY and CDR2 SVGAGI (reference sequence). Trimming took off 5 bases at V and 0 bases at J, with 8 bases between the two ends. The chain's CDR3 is CASSLDSSYNEQFF. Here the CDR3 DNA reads TGTGCCAGCAGTCTGGACTCCTCCTACAATGAGCAGTTCTTC.

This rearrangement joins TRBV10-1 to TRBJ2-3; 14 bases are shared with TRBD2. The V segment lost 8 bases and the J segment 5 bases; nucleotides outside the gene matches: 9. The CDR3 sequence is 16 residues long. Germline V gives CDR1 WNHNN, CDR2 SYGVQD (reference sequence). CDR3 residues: CASPESGLAGVDTQYF. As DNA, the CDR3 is TGCGCCAGCCCCGAGTCGGGACTAGCGGGAGTAGATACGCAGTATTTT.

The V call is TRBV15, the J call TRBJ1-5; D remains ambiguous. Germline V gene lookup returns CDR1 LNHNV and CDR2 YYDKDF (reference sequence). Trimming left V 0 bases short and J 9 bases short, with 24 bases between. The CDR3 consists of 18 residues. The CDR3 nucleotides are TGTGCCACCAGCAGAGATCGCCGGGGTACCCTAAGCGGCCGGCCCCAGCATTTT. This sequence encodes CATSRDRRGTLSGRPQHF.

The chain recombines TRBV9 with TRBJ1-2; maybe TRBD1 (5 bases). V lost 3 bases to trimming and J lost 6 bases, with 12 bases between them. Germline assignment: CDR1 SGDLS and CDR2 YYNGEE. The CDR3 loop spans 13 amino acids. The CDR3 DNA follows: TGTGCCAGCAGCGGGAGGGGTCTCGATGGCTACACCTTC. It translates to CASSGRGLDGYTF.

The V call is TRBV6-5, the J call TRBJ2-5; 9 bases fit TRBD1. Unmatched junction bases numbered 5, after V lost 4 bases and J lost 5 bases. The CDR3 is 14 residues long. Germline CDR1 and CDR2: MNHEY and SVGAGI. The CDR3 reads CASSLQGARETQYF. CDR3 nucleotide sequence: TGTGCCAGCAGTTTACAGGGGGCGCGGGAGACCCAGTACTTC.